These 15 T cell receptor beta chains originate from one sample sequenced in a study of beta chain features in type 1 diabetes. The isolated RNA, all of it, was reverse transcribed, so expressed TCRB transcripts were what got sequenced. This table comes from immunoSEQ multiplex PCR, and its TCRdb copy is limited to in-frame clones, with some not included. This sample has over 150,000 clones, with roughly 8% found just once. The specimen was central memory CD4+ T cells from blood. The receptors were gathered from a young man in good health.

This clone appeared a few times. The genes are TRBV11-1 and TRBJ2-6; D is undetermined. CDR1 SGHAT and CDR2 FQDESV come from the germline V gene (reference sequence). Trimming removed 7 bases from V and 0 bases from J, with 10 bases in between. CDR3 length equals 15 residues. The CDR3 region has the DNA TGTGCCAGCACCGATCGGAGCTCTGGGGCCAACGTCCTGACTTTC. It specifies CASTDRSSGANVLTF.

In this sample, this clone turned up a few times. The chain uses TRBV7-7 and TRBJ2-3; D is unresolved. The CDR3 covers 15 residues. Germline V CDR1 and CDR2: SSHAT, FNYEAQ (reference sequence). The V end lost 1 base, the J end lost 0 bases, and 8 bases lay between the germline ends. CDR3 loop: CASSLGGLSTDTQYF. The CDR3 DNA sequence: TGTGCCAGCAGCTTAGGAGGTCTTAGCACAGATACGCAGTATTTT.

This clone has a handful of counts. This chain connects TRBV11-2 to TRBJ2-7; 7 nucleotides match TRBD1. The CDR3 sequence is 15 residues long. The junction had 14 bases not matched to a gene; V was cut back by 5 bases and J by 7 bases. Germline loops: CDR1 SGHAT, CDR2 FQNNGV. Here the CDR3 reads CASSPTRHRGGEQYF. For the CDR3, the DNA is TGTGCCAGCAGCCCTACCCGTCACAGGGGCGGAGAGCAGTACTTC.

This clone was observed a few times. This chain uses TRBV7-2 with TRBJ2-1; D may be TRBD1 (6 bases). Germline V gene data show CDR1 as SGHTA and CDR2 as FQGNSA. V shed 3 bases and J shed 0 bases, with 15 bases lying between them. There are 17 residues in the CDR3. This chain's CDR3 is CASSFGVGGHSYNEQFF. Here the CDR3 DNA reads TGTGCCAGCAGCTTCGGGGTAGGGGGTCACTCCTACAATGAGCAGTTCTTC.

The chain links TRBV27 to TRBJ1-5, with D perhaps TRBD1 (5 bases). V lost 5 bases, J lost 5 bases, and 19 bases lay in between. The CDR3 consists of 16 residues. The germline V gene has CDR1 MNHEY and CDR2 SMNVEV (reference sequence). This CDR3 reads CASSPIRSGVDQPQHF. As DNA, the CDR3 is TGTGCCAGCAGTCCGATCCGTTCGGGGGTTGATCAGCCCCAGCATTTT.

This clone appeared a few times. The chain joins TRBV14 to TRBJ2-1, with 15 bases fitting TRBD2. Per the germline V gene, CDR1 is SGHDN and CDR2 is FVKESK. Losses at the gene ends were 4 bases for V and 9 bases for J; bases not matched to a gene: 13. The CDR3 runs to 18 residues. CDR3 sequence reads: CASSRYRRTSGGAGEQFF. The CDR3 nucleotides read TGTGCCAGCAGCCGATACCGAAGGACTAGCGGGGGGGCTGGTGAGCAGTTCTTC.

Only a few counts were recorded for this clone. The genes are TRBV5-6 and TRBJ2-1; weak D call: TRBD1 (6 bases). With 2 bases removed from V and 0 bases from J, the gap between germline ends came to 9 bases. This CDR3 is built from 15 residues. Looked up from germline, CDR1 is SGHDT and CDR2 is YYEEEE. In DNA, the CDR3 is TGTGCCAGCAGCTTTTTGGGGGCCTCCTACAATGAGCAGTTCTTC. As protein: CASSFLGASYNEQFF.

J is TRBJ1-1 and V is TRBV6-1; 7 bases match TRBD1. Germline CDR1 is MNHNS and CDR2 is SASEGT. This CDR3 is 12 amino acids long. Trimming at V came to 8 bases and at J to 5 bases, leaving 5 bases not matched to a gene. In nucleotides, the CDR3 is TGTGCCAGCGGACAGGTACGGACTGAAGCTTTCTTT. This encodes CASGQVRTEAFF.

A few counts support this clone. The V gene is TRBV18, the J gene TRBJ2-1, with 8 bases that match TRBD2. Germline CDR1 reads KGHSH; CDR2 reads LQKENI. Trimming at V came to 4 bases and at J to 7 bases, leaving 15 bases not matched to a gene. The CDR3 sequence is 17 residues long. In DNA, the CDR3 is TGTGCCAGCTCACGAACCCTCGGGACTAGAAGTCGGAATGAGCAGTTCTTC. Translation gives CASSRTLGTRSRNEQFF.

This clone has more than one count but fewer than ten. The gene calls are TRBV30 and TRBJ1-2; D possibly corresponds to TRBD1 (5 bases). The CDR3 sequence is 14 residues long. V was pared by 3 bases and J by 4 bases, with 15 bases between. In germline, CDR1 is GTSNPN, CDR2 SVGIG (reference sequence). The CDR3 loop is CAWSADRAIYGYTF. CDR3 DNA: TGTGCCTGGAGCGCAGACAGAGCTATCTATGGCTACACCTTC. The whole variable domain, filled in from reference TRBV30 and TRBJ1-2, reads SQTIHQWPATLVQPVGSPLSLECTVEGTSNPNLYWYRQAAGRGLQLLFYSVGIGQISSEVPQNLSASRPQDRQFILSSKKLLLSDSGFYLCAWSADRAIYGYTFGSGTRLTVV.

The sample holds a few counts of this clone. V usage is TRBV11-2 and J usage is TRBJ2-7, with D unclear. The CDR3 length is 14 residues. The germline V and J ends were trimmed by 0 bases and 3 bases, with 9 bases remaining between them. CDR1 SGHAT and CDR2 FQNNGV come from the germline V gene. DNA for the CDR3: TGTGCCAGCAGCTTAGATCCTTTTAGCTACGAGCAGTACTTC. Amino acid sequence: CASSLDPFSYEQYF.

This clone occurred a few times. The J gene is TRBJ2-1, the V gene TRBV7-2; 9 nucleotides line up with TRBD1. After removal of 1 base from V and 4 bases from J, the junction contained 8 bases not matched to a gene. Looked up from germline, CDR1 is SGHTA and CDR2 is FQGNSA. CDR3 size: 17 residues. CDR3 DNA: TGTGCCAGCAGCTTAGGCACAGGGGGCCTTCCTTACAATGAGCAGTTCTTC. As protein: CASSLGTGGLPYNEQFF. The variable domain in full, with the rest retrieved from reference TRBV7-2 and TRBJ2-1, is GAGVSQSPSNKVTEKGKDVELRCDPISGHTALYWYRQSLGQGLEFLIYFQGNSAPDKSGLPSDRFSAERTGGSVSTLTIQRTQQEDSAVYLCASSLGTGGLPYNEQFFGPGTRLTVL.

This clone showed up many times. The chain carries TRBV4-3 and TRBJ2-5, with 11 bases matching TRBD2. V was pared by 4 bases and J by 5 bases, with 6 bases of the junction left unmatched. Germline loops: CDR1 LGHNA, CDR2 YSLEER. This CDR3 has 15 amino acids. The CDR3 spells CASSPMTSGKETQYF. The CDR3 DNA reads TGCGCCAGCAGCCCGATGACTAGCGGGAAGGAGACCCAGTACTTC.

This chain connects TRBV7-3 to TRBJ1-1, with a possible D match to TRBD1 (6 bases). V lost 5 bases and J 1 base, leaving 11 bases between the germline ends. Germline CDR1 is SGHTA and CDR2 is FQGTGA. The CDR3 is 14 amino acids. The DNA of the CDR3 is TGTGCCAGCAGCAGAGGGACACAGAACACTGAAGCTTTCTTT. Translated, it gives CASSRGTQNTEAFF.

There are many counts of this clone. The chain carries TRBV4-2 and TRBJ2-1; TRBD1 aligns across 7 bases. CDR1 and CDR2 from the germline V gene are LGHNA and YNFKEQ. This CDR3 is built from 14 residues. J was trimmed by 6 bases and V by 3 bases; bases with no gene match: 5. CDR3 protein: CASSQSGQANEQFF. The DNA for the CDR3 is TGTGCCAGCAGCCAGTCAGGACAGGCCAATGAGCAGTTCTTC.